This passage covers 11 T cell receptor beta chains from one sample sequenced in a study of siplizumab effects on memory and regulatory T cells. Measured with immunoSEQ multiplex PCR; TCRdb has only the in-frame clones, and not every one. The sample gives over 95,000 clones, around 93% of which show up once; over 0.15% is in the top ten. Sequenced: non-Treg CD4+ T cells sorted from blood. The receptors derive from a human donor in good health.

This sequence joins TRBV4-2 and TRBJ2-5; 8 positions match TRBD2. Germline lookup yields CDR1 LGHNA and CDR2 YNFKEQ. The CDR3 is 16 residues long. V lost 4 bases to trimming and J lost 5 bases; unmatched junction nucleotides: 12. CDR3 amino acids: CASSPELTGGPETQYF. The CDR3 region has the DNA TGTGCCAGCAGCCCCGAGTTGACGGGGGGGCCCGAGACCCAGTACTTC.

The gene calls are TRBV2 and TRBJ1-2; D unclear. From germline, CDR1 is SNHLY and CDR2 FYNNEI. There are 13 residues in the CDR3. Trimming left V 4 bases short and J 2 bases short, with 8 bases between. CDR3 nucleotides: TGTGCCAGCAGTGTCGTATGGAACTATGGCTACACCTTC. Its translation: CASSVVWNYGYTF.

This rearrangement joins TRBV19 to TRBJ1-2; D gene ambiguous. V lost 3 bases and J 7 bases, leaving 12 bases between the germline ends. Per the germline V gene, CDR1 is LNHDA and CDR2 is SQIVND (reference sequence). The CDR3 runs 13 residues. CDR3 region: CASSMVGDGGYTF. CDR3 bases: TGTGCCAGTAGTATGGTCGGGGATGGTGGCTACACCTTC.

This clone was seen a few times. This chain links TRBV10-3 with TRBJ1-5; D ambiguous. Germline V gene lookup returns CDR1 ENHRY and CDR2 SYGVKD. Between the trimmed V and J ends, which lost 4 bases and 0 bases, there was a span of 10 bases. This CDR3 region has 15 residues. CDR3 sequence reads: CAISGGLSSNQPQHF. DNA for the CDR3: TGTGCCATCAGTGGCGGACTGAGTAGCAATCAGCCCCAGCATTTT.

The chain's CDR3 is CASSPQGGRDGYTF. CDR3 DNA sequence: TGTGCCAGCTCACCCCAGGGCGGACGGGATGGCTACACCTTC. The J gene is TRBJ1-2, the V gene TRBV18; tentative D call: TRBD1 (5 bases). There are 14 residues in the CDR3. The V end was cut by 3 bases, the J end by 6 bases, with 14 bases between. Germline CDR1 KGHSH, CDR2 LQKENI.

The chain joins TRBV9 to TRBJ1-3; 9 positions match TRBD1. CDR1 and CDR2 from the germline V gene are SGDLS and YYNGEE. The CDR3 totals 14 residues. V lost 5 bases, J lost 4 bases, and 4 bases stayed unmatched. The CDR3 nucleotides read TGTGCCAGCAGGGGGACAGGGAACGGAAACACCATATATTTT. Its protein product is CASRGTGNGNTIYF.

The J gene is TRBJ1-6, the V gene TRBV6-5; D gene unclear. The CDR3 contains 13 residues. Trimming stripped 6 bases from V and 6 bases from J, with 9 bases between. Germline CDR1 reads MNHEY; CDR2 reads SVGAGI. CDR3 residues: CASRKEGNSPLHF. CDR3 DNA: TGTGCCAGCAGAAAGGAGGGTAATTCACCCCTCCACTTT.

V and J are TRBV4-3 and TRBJ1-1; D is undetermined. This CDR3 spans 15 amino acids. Germline V gives CDR1 LGHNA, CDR2 YSLEER. V was trimmed by 0 bases and J by 8 bases, leaving 16 bases between them. Here the CDR3 reads CASSQDLRGPREAFF. In nucleotides, the CDR3 is TGCGCCAGCAGCCAAGATCTCCGCGGCCCCAGGGAAGCTTTCTTT.

The CDR3 nucleotides read TGCGCCAGCCGAACTTCGGGGGCGGCCACCGGGGAGCTGTTTTTT. As protein: CASRTSGAATGELFF. The chain links TRBV5-1 to TRBJ2-2; D tentatively reads TRBD1 or TRBD2 (6 bases each). CDR3 length: 15 amino acids. Germline values: CDR1 SGHRS, CDR2 YFSETQ. V lost 7 bases, J lost 4 bases, and 17 bases lay in between.

This chain connects TRBV12-5 to TRBJ1-5; 12 bases line up with TRBD1. V lost 4 bases, J lost 7 bases, and 14 bases stayed unmatched. The CDR3 totals 18 residues. Germline V gene data show CDR1 as LGHNT and CDR2 as FRNRAP. This chain's CDR3 is CASGSVLLGTGGIQPQHF. For the CDR3, the DNA is TGTGCTAGTGGTTCGGTCCTCCTAGGGACAGGGGGCATCCAGCCCCAGCATTTT.

The chain's CDR3 is CASSMTGSTGELFF. The CDR3 nucleotides are TGTGCCAGCAGCATGACAGGCAGTACCGGGGAGCTGTTTTTT. The chain joins TRBV11-3 to TRBJ2-2; D might be TRBD1 (6 bases). The CDR3 extends over 14 amino acids. The V gene lost 5 bases and the J gene lost 5 bases, with 12 bases spanning the gap. Germline V gene data show CDR1 as SGHNT and CDR2 as YENEEA.